The 16 T cell receptor beta chains given below trace back to one sample, sequenced in a study of response to subunit inactivated influenza vaccine. One entry per CDR3 protein results from TCRdb running MiXCR on the RT-PCR reads. In the table there are roughly 570,000 distinct CDR3 sequences, around 13% of which are singletons. Sequencing used PBMCs from blood, obtained 45 days after vaccination. These receptors came from a man aged 50 to 59 who received an inactivated influenza vaccine.

This chain links TRBV5-1 with TRBJ2-3; D remains ambiguous. Deletions cut 0 bases from V and 1 base from J, with 12 bases between. This CDR3 has 16 amino acids. Germline assignment: CDR1 SGHRS and CDR2 YFSETQ. The CDR3 DNA follows: TGCGCCAGCAGCTTGGCGGCACCCACGGGCACAGATACGCAGTATTTT. Translation: CASSLAAPTGTDTQYF.

This clonotype has just a few counts. The gene calls are TRBV4-3 and TRBJ2-1; tentatively, D is TRBD2 (6 bases). This CDR3 contains 14 residues. CDR1 is LGHNA and CDR2 is YSLEER in the germline V gene. V dropped 4 bases and J dropped 5 bases, with 12 bases sitting between them. CDR3 region: CASSPGGAHNEQFF. CDR3 nucleotides: TGCGCCAGCAGCCCAGGAGGGGCCCACAATGAGCAGTTCTTC.

Ten or more counts support this clonotype. The V gene is TRBV21-1, the J gene TRBJ2-7; the D segment call TRBD1 is taken from the table without a DNA check. TRBV21-1 corresponds to a pseudogene. The CDR3 length is 14 residues. CDR3 loop: CASSAFDRAGEQYF. The CDR3 nucleotides read TGTGCCAGCAGCGCATTCGACAGGGCGGGGGAGCAGTACTTC.

This clonotype occurred many times. This chain joins TRBV4-1 and TRBJ1-5; D remains unclear. V lost 8 bases to trimming and J lost 0 bases, with 14 bases between them. This CDR3 has 15 amino acids. The germline CDR1 and CDR2 sequences are MGHRA and YSYEKL. CDR3 DNA: TGCGCCAGCTGTCTGGACCTTAATAGCAATCAGCCCCAGCATTTT. Its protein product is CASCLDLNSNQPQHF.

This clonotype was counted a few times. V usage is TRBV9 and J usage is TRBJ2-3, with D unresolved. The V end lost 0 bases, the J end lost 3 bases, and 14 bases lay between the germline ends. CDR1 and CDR2 from the germline V gene are SGDLS and YYNGEE. CDR3 size: 16 residues. In DNA form, the CDR3 reads TGTGCCAGCAGCGTAGCTGTAGGGCGAGGAACAGATACGCAGTATTTT. Translated: CASSVAVGRGTDTQYF.

This chain connects TRBV12-3 or TRBV12-4 to TRBJ1-2, with D possibly matching TRBD1 (5 bases). V was pared by 2 bases and J by 3 bases, with 10 bases between. The CDR3 loop spans 14 amino acids. The CDR3 region is CASSLWGADYGYTF. CDR3 nucleotide sequence: TGTGCCAGCAGTTTATGGGGCGCGGACTATGGCTACACCTTC.

In this sample, this clonotype turned up a few times. The J gene is TRBJ2-7, the V gene TRBV9; TRBD2 matches 8 bases. V shed 0 bases and J 2 bases; nucleotides not matched to a gene: 4. Germline CDR1 SGDLS, CDR2 YYNGEE. The CDR3 spans 15 residues. The CDR3 DNA reads TGTGCCAGCAGCGTAGGGGATAGCGGGACCTACGAGCAGTACTTC. Translating it yields CASSVGDSGTYEQYF.

The gene calls are TRBV7-2 and TRBJ1-2; no firm D call. The CDR3 is 12 amino acids. In germline, CDR1 is SGHTA, CDR2 FQGNSA. The germline V and J ends were trimmed by 5 bases and 7 bases, with 11 bases remaining between them. The DNA of the CDR3 is TGTGCCAGCAGCGATCAAGAGGGTGGCTACACCTTC. Protein product: CASSDQEGGYTF.

This clonotype was recorded at least ten times. The chain has TRBV27 and TRBJ2-7; 9 bases are shared with TRBD2. CDR3 length: 15 amino acids. The V segment lost 5 bases and the J segment 2 bases; nucleotides outside the gene matches: 7. Germline assignment: CDR1 MNHEY and CDR2 SMNVEV (reference sequence). CDR3 protein: CASSPKTSGPYEQYF. Written as DNA, the CDR3 is TGTGCCAGCAGTCCGAAGACTAGCGGTCCCTACGAGCAGTACTTC.

A few counts support this clonotype. The chain uses TRBV5-1 and TRBJ1-4, with 10 bases that match TRBD1. V lost 6 bases and J lost 6; bases outside the gene matches: 5. The CDR3 has 14 amino acids. The germline V gene has CDR1 SGHRS and CDR2 YFSETQ. The CDR3 DNA follows: TGCGCCAGCAATAGTGGGACAGGGGATGAAAAACTGTTTTTT. Amino acids: CASNSGTGDEKLFF. Combining the CDR3 with reference TRBV5-1 and TRBJ1-4 gives the whole variable domain KAGVTQTPRYLIKTRGQQVTLSCSPISGHRSVSWYQQTPGQGLQFLFEYFSETQRNKGNFPGRFSGRQFSNSRSEMNVSTLELGDSALYLCASNSGTGDEKLFFGSGTQLSVL.

This clonotype turned up a few times. This sequence joins TRBV4-3 and TRBJ2-7, with 7 bases aligning to TRBD1. J was trimmed by 3 bases and V by 2 bases; bases with no gene match: 4. The CDR3 is 14 residues long. The germline CDR1 and CDR2 sequences are LGHNA and YSLEER. CDR3 loop: CASSQRQGFYEQYF. The CDR3, as DNA: TGCGCCAGCAGCCAACGACAGGGATTCTACGAGCAGTACTTC.

The gene calls are TRBV12-3 or TRBV12-4 and TRBJ2-7; D remains ambiguous. Deletions cut 4 bases from V and 7 bases from J, with 8 bases between. This CDR3 comprises 11 residues. In nucleotides, the CDR3 is TGTGCCAGCAGTTCGATAGGGGAGCAGTACTTC. This gives the protein CASSSIGEQYF.

This clonotype was detected only a few times. The CDR3 nucleotides read TGCGCCAGCAGCAGGGACAGGGGAATGAACACTGAAGCTTTCTTT. Its translation: CASSRDRGMNTEAFF. This chain uses TRBV5-1 with TRBJ1-1; 10 bases align to TRBD1. Germline lookup yields CDR1 SGHRS and CDR2 YFSETQ. The CDR3 spans 15 residues. Losses at the gene ends were 4 bases for V and 0 bases for J; bases not matched to a gene: 3.

The chain carries TRBV4-2 and TRBJ1-5, with 7 bases aligning to TRBD1. Germline V gene data show CDR1 as LGHNA and CDR2 as YNFKEQ. V lost 4 bases to trimming and J lost 4 bases; unmatched junction nucleotides: 7. The CDR3 extends over 15 amino acids. CDR3 bases: TGTGCCAGCAGCCCTACAGGGGATAAAAATCAGCCCCAGCATTTT. It is translated as CASSPTGDKNQPQHF.

The chain couples TRBV21-1 to TRBJ2-7; the D segment call TRBD1 is taken from the table without a DNA check. TRBV21-1 is a listed pseudogene. The CDR3 loop spans 12 amino acids. The CDR3 DNA reads as TGTGCCAGCAGCAAAGGAAAGGGGGAGCAGTACTTC. Amino acids: CASSKGKGEQYF.

This clonotype was counted once. Germline and junction disagree at one end, which may indicate a read error. CDR3 region: CARSLWTSGDTQYF. CDR3 DNA: TGCGCCCGCAGCCTCTGGACTAGCGGGGATACGCAGTATTTT. The rearrangement joins TRBV4-3 to TRBJ2-3; 11 nucleotides match TRBD2. Germline V gene lookup returns CDR1 LGHNA and CDR2 YSLEER. The length of the CDR3 is 14 residues.